Listed here are 22 T cell receptor beta chains from one sample, sequenced in a study of cytomegalovirus exposure and HLA in healthy donors. This PCR relied on a set of 60 Vbeta primers and 13 Jbeta primers. Sequencing used immunoSEQ multiplex PCR; TCRdb keeps in-frame clones, though not all of them. The table includes roughly 120,000 clones, 60% to 80% detected once. Material: PBMCs. These receptors all come from a man younger than 35 in good health and CMV-seropositive.

V and J are TRBV4-2 and TRBJ2-3; the D is unclear. Germline V gene sequence: CDR1 LGHNA, CDR2 YNFKEQ. This CDR3 contains 15 residues. The ends were cut back, 1 base at V and 2 bases at J, with 10 bases in the middle. The CDR3 protein is CASSQGLEITDTQYF. The DNA for the CDR3 is TGTGCCAGCAGCCAAGGACTGGAGATCACAGATACGCAGTATTTT.

The chain combines TRBV5-6 with TRBJ2-1; a weak D match, TRBD2 (6 bases). The CDR3 extends over 14 amino acids. V lost 4 bases and J lost 5, with 13 bases in between. CDR1 is SGHDT and CDR2 is YYEEEE in the germline V gene. CDR3 sequence (DNA): TGTGCCAGCAGCCCCTACTGGGGGGACAATGAGCAGTTCTTC. As protein: CASSPYWGDNEQFF. Full variable domain (outside the CDR3, taken from reference TRBV5-6 and TRBJ2-1): DAGVTQSPTHLIKTRGQQVTLRCSPKSGHDTVSWYQQALGQGPQFIFQYYEEEERQRGNFPDRFSGHQFPNYSSELNVNALLLGDSALYLCASSPYWGDNEQFFGPGTRLTVL.

This chain joins TRBV6-1 and TRBJ1-5, with 11 bases aligning to TRBD1. The CDR3 runs 15 residues. Looked up from germline, CDR1 is MNHNS and CDR2 is SASEGT. Losses at the gene ends were 6 bases for V and 5 bases for J; bases not matched to a gene: 6. CDR3 nucleotides: TGTGCCAGCAGCGGACAGGGGGCTGTCTATCAGCCCCAGCATTTT. As protein: CASSGQGAVYQPQHF.

This clone was seen only once. The chain links TRBV28 to TRBJ2-1; a possible D gene is TRBD2 (7 bases). The V end was cut by 5 bases, the J end by 9 bases, with 11 bases between. CDR1 and CDR2 from the germline V gene are MDHEN and SYDVKM. The CDR3 sequence is 12 residues long. CDR3 nucleotides: TGTGCCAGCAGTGGAGGGGGGGGTGAGCAGTTCTTC. It translates to CASSGGGGEQFF.

This clone showed up just a few times. This rearrangement joins TRBV2 to TRBJ1-1; TRBD1 matches at 8 bases. V lost 8 bases, J lost 11 bases, and 7 bases stayed unmatched. The germline CDR1 and CDR2 sequences are SNHLY and FYNNEI. The CDR3 has 11 amino acids. As DNA, the CDR3 is TGTGCCAGCGTCCAGGGGGCGAGGGCTTTCTTT. Translated: CASVQGARAFF.

This clone was picked up a small number of times. V usage is TRBV6-4 and J usage is TRBJ1-5; the match to TRBD1 covers 7 bases. The CDR3 loop spans 15 amino acids. Germline V CDR1 and CDR2: MRHNA, SNTAGT. J was trimmed by 9 bases and V by 6 bases; bases with no gene match: 14. CDR3 bases: TGTGCCAGCAGAGCTCAAGACAGGGTGGCACGGCCCCAGCATTTT. Translation gives CASRAQDRVARPQHF.

The chain links TRBV5-1 to TRBJ1-1; TRBD1 matches at 7 bases. V lost 2 bases and J lost 5; bases outside the gene matches: 6. CDR1 is SGHRS and CDR2 is YFSETQ in the germline V gene. This CDR3 contains 14 residues. Written as DNA, the CDR3 is TGCGCCAGCAGCTTCGACAGGGTTGGGACTGAAGCTTTCTTT. This translates into CASSFDRVGTEAFF.

The chain employs TRBV11-2 and TRBJ1-3; weak D call: TRBD1 (5 bases). The CDR3 has 15 amino acids. Per germline, CDR1 SGHAT and CDR2 FQNNGV. Trimming cost V 0 bases and J 5 bases, with 11 bases left between them. The CDR3 nucleotides are TGTGCCAGCAGCTTAGATTACCAGGGAAGAAACACCATATATTTT. It yields the protein CASSLDYQGRNTIYF.

This chain links TRBV7-2 with TRBJ1-5; no clear D gene. Germline CDR1 and CDR2: SGHTA and FQGNSA. The CDR3 length is 16 residues. V lost 1 base and J 1 base, leaving 11 bases between the germline ends. CDR3 loop: CASSLGGRSSNQPQHF. CDR3 coding DNA: TGTGCCAGCAGCTTAGGTGGTAGGAGCAGCAATCAGCCCCAGCATTTT.

As regards this clone: Sequence at one end of the junction differs from germline and may be a read error. The chain has TRBV12-5 and TRBJ2-5; TRBD2 is a possible D gene (8 bases). The CDR3 loop spans 12 amino acids. Looked up from germline, CDR1 is LGHNT and CDR2 is FRNRAP. The CDR3 protein is CASVSGGGGFDF. The CDR3 nucleotides read TGTGCTAGTGTATCGGGAGGGGGCGGGTTCGACTTC.

This chain connects TRBV9 to TRBJ2-6; D uncertain. The CDR3 totals 14 residues. Germline assignment: CDR1 SGDLS and CDR2 YYNGEE. With 0 bases removed from V and 4 bases from J, the gap between germline ends came to 5 bases. The CDR3, as DNA: TGTGCCAGCAGCGTAGATCTAGGGGCCAACGTCCTGACTTTC. Encoded protein: CASSVDLGANVLTF.

The J gene is TRBJ1-2, the V gene TRBV5-6, with D unresolved. The V end lost 2 bases, the J end lost 8 bases, and 13 bases lay between the germline ends. CDR3 size: 13 residues. From germline, CDR1 is SGHDT and CDR2 YYEEEE. The CDR3 DNA is TGTGCCAGCAGCTTTGATGTTGTTAGAGGCTACACCTTC. Its translation is CASSFDVVRGYTF.

V and J are TRBV2 and TRBJ2-6; a possible D gene is TRBD2 (6 bases). With 4 bases removed from V and 4 bases from J, the gap between germline ends came to 11 bases. From germline, CDR1 is SNHLY and CDR2 FYNNEI. The CDR3 has 15 amino acids. The CDR3 reads CASSAEGKGANVLTF. CDR3 sequence (DNA): TGTGCCAGCAGTGCGGAGGGGAAGGGGGCCAACGTCCTGACTTTC.

This chain joins TRBV15 and TRBJ1-4, with D unresolved. Trimming cost V 1 base and J 12 bases, with 9 bases left between them. This CDR3 region has 12 residues. The germline V gene encodes CDR1 LNHNV and CDR2 YYDKDF (reference sequence). The CDR3 here is CATSRALTQLFF. In DNA, the CDR3 is TGTGCCACCAGCAGAGCTCTAACCCAACTGTTTTTT. The full variable domain, rest sourced from reference TRBV15 and TRBJ1-4, is DAMVIQNPRYQVTQFGKPVTLSCSQTLNHNVMYWYQQKSSQAPKLLFHYYDKDFNNEADTPDNFQSRRPNTSFCFLDIRSPGLGDTAMYLCATSRALTQLFFGSGTQLSVL.

J is TRBJ2-7 and V is TRBV30, with 7 nucleotides matching TRBD2. This CDR3 comprises 16 residues. Trimming at V came to 2 bases and at J to 2 bases, leaving 12 bases not matched to a gene. Germline CDR1 reads GTSNPN; CDR2 reads SVGIG (reference sequence). The CDR3 region is CAWSPLGGVTPYEQYF. In DNA, the CDR3 is TGTGCCTGGAGTCCGTTGGGGGGGGTTACCCCCTACGAGCAGTACTTC.

V and J are TRBV28 and TRBJ2-6; maybe TRBD1 (5 bases). Germline V gives CDR1 MDHEN, CDR2 SYDVKM. V was shortened by 9 bases and J by 3 bases, with 12 bases between the two germline ends. This CDR3 contains 14 residues. CDR3 bases: TGTGCCAGTAATGGGGCTCTTGGGGCCAACGTCCTGACTTTC. This translates into CASNGALGANVLTF.

This chain connects TRBV27 to TRBJ1-2; D gene uncertain. The V gene lost 3 bases and the J gene lost 2 bases, with 7 bases spanning the gap. CDR3 length: 13 residues. Germline-derived CDR1 and CDR2 are MNHEY and SMNVEV (reference sequence). The CDR3 nucleotides read TGTGCCAGCAGTTTTAATACAAACTATGGCTACACCTTC. Protein: CASSFNTNYGYTF.

V usage is TRBV15 and J usage is TRBJ2-7; D ambiguous. The CDR3 extends over 13 amino acids. Germline values: CDR1 LNHNV, CDR2 YYDKDF (reference sequence). V was trimmed by 4 bases and J by 10 bases, leaving 17 bases between them. The CDR3 region has the DNA TGTGCCACCAGCACAGAAATAACAGAAAGACAGTACTTC. This translates into CATSTEITERQYF.

The chain recombines TRBV5-1 with TRBJ1-2; perhaps TRBD1 as D (5 bases). The CDR3 consists of 15 residues. Germline V lookup: CDR1 SGHRS, CDR2 YFSETQ. The germline V and J ends were trimmed by 0 bases and 7 bases, with 16 bases remaining between them. CDR3: CASSLARPTGGGYTF. CDR3 bases: TGCGCCAGCAGCTTGGCGCGACCCACGGGGGGTGGCTACACCTTC.

The chain recombines TRBV2 with TRBJ1-2; unclear D gene. Trimming removed 6 bases from V and 7 bases from J, with 15 bases in between. Germline assignment: CDR1 SNHLY and CDR2 FYNNEI. This CDR3 is built from 13 residues. CDR3: CASRGRRDGGYTF. The CDR3 nucleotides read TGTGCCAGCAGAGGTAGGAGAGATGGTGGCTACACCTTC.

The rearrangement joins TRBV13 to TRBJ1-2; 8 bases are shared with TRBD1. CDR1 is PRHDT and CDR2 is FYEKMQ in the germline V gene (reference sequence). The J segment lost 5 bases and the V segment lost 4 bases, leaving 6 bases of the junction unmatched. This CDR3 contains 14 residues. Here the CDR3 reads CASSSNRGAYGYTF. CDR3 nucleotides: TGTGCCAGCAGCTCTAACAGGGGGGCGTATGGCTACACCTTC.

V is TRBV6-6 and J is TRBJ1-5; no clear D gene. Trimming removed 2 bases at V and 1 base at J, with 12 bases between. Germline CDR1 is MNHNY and CDR2 is SVGAGI (reference sequence). CDR3 size: 16 residues. The CDR3 DNA is TGTGCCAGCAGTTACGCCCGGGGTAACAGCAATCAGCCCCAGCATTTT. It yields the protein CASSYARGNSNQPQHF.